One sample yielded the 9 T cell receptor beta chains listed below, sequenced in a study of blood T cell repertoires in COVID-19. Method: immunoSEQ multiplex PCR; TCRdb's copy keeps in-frame clones and lacks some. This repertoire shows about 280,000 clones, about 91% found once; its top ten account for approximately 2.9%. The material sequenced was PBMCs or T cells enriched from blood (not recorded which). These receptors all stem from a man aged 35 to 55 who had been exposed to COVID-19.

The V call is TRBV19, the J call TRBJ2-7; 8 bases line up with TRBD2. Germline CDR1 is LNHDA and CDR2 is SQIVND (reference sequence). The junction had 9 bases not matched to a gene; V was cut back by 5 bases and J by 3 bases. The CDR3 totals 15 residues. This chain's CDR3 is CASSPATSEGYEQYF. CDR3 bases: TGTGCCAGTAGTCCGGCGACTAGCGAGGGCTACGAGCAGTACTTC. The variable domain in full, with the rest retrieved from reference TRBV19 and TRBJ2-7, is DGGITQSPKYLFRKEGQNVTLSCEQNLNHDAMYWYRQDPGQGLRLIYYSQIVNDFQKGDIAEGYSVSREKKESFPLTVTSAQKNPTAFYLCASSPATSEGYEQYFGPGTRLTVT.

This chain uses TRBV7-3 with TRBJ2-3; D gene ambiguous. Trimming cost V 1 base and J 4 bases, with 6 bases left between them. From germline, CDR1 is SGHTA and CDR2 FQGTGA. The CDR3 is 13 residues long. CDR3 DNA sequence: TGTGCCAGCAGCTTAATCACGGCAGATACGCAGTATTTT. Residues: CASSLITADTQYF.

The CDR3 nucleotides read TGCGCCAGCAGCTTTAGGACAGGGGGCTACGAGCAGTACTTC. Its translation: CASSFRTGGYEQYF. This chain connects TRBV5-1 to TRBJ2-7, with 10 positions matching TRBD1. Germline CDR1 and CDR2: SGHRS and YFSETQ. The CDR3 consists of 14 residues. After removal of 2 bases from V and 3 bases from J, the junction contained 2 bases not matched to a gene. Variable domain in full (rest from reference TRBV5-1 and TRBJ2-7): KAGVTQTPRYLIKTRGQQVTLSCSPISGHRSVSWYQQTPGQGLQFLFEYFSETQRNKGNFPGRFSGRQFSNSRSEMNVSTLELGDSALYLCASSFRTGGYEQYFGPGTRLTVT.

The chain employs TRBV2 and TRBJ2-2; 7 bases align to TRBD2. V lost 5 bases to trimming and J lost 2 bases; unmatched junction nucleotides: 11. There are 17 residues in the CDR3. Germline lookup yields CDR1 SNHLY and CDR2 FYNNEI. CDR3 protein: CASSPSGLAENTGELFF. The CDR3 coding sequence is TGTGCCAGCAGTCCCTCGGGGCTAGCGGAAAACACCGGGGAGCTGTTTTTT.

This chain links TRBV24-1 with TRBJ2-1; perhaps TRBD2 as D (5 bases). The V end was cut by 0 bases, the J end by 0 bases, with 8 bases between. The CDR3 spans 16 residues. Germline V lookup: CDR1 KGHDR, CDR2 SFDVKD. The CDR3 DNA is TGTGCCACCAGTGATTTGTCGGCGGGCTCCTACAATGAGCAGTTCTTC. It encodes CATSDLSAGSYNEQFF.

The chain links TRBV5-6 to TRBJ2-2; D is uncertain. The germline V and J ends were trimmed by 0 bases and 2 bases, with 5 bases remaining between them. Germline V gene sequence: CDR1 SGHDT, CDR2 YYEEEE. The CDR3 extends over 14 amino acids. The CDR3 region is CASSLELNTGELFF. The DNA for the CDR3 is TGTGCCAGCAGCTTGGAACTTAACACCGGGGAGCTGTTTTTT.

The chain recombines TRBV11-1 with TRBJ2-1; 8 positions agree with TRBD2. This CDR3 contains 15 residues. The germline V gene encodes CDR1 SGHAT and CDR2 FQDESV (reference sequence). Germline trimming cut 8 bases from V and 5 bases from J; bases unmatched to any gene: 11. The CDR3 loop is CASSSAGVMNNEQFF. CDR3 DNA: TGTGCCAGCTCTTCAGCGGGAGTTATGAACAATGAGCAGTTCTTC.

In its sample, this clone was seen a few times. The chain joins TRBV18 to TRBJ2-3, with TRBD2 identical over 9 bases. Germline loops: CDR1 KGHSH, CDR2 LQKENI. J lost 4 bases, V lost 2 bases, and 4 bases had no gene match. The CDR3 totals 15 residues. The CDR3 reads CASSPASGNPDTQYF. As DNA, the CDR3 is TGTGCCAGCTCACCAGCTAGCGGGAACCCAGATACGCAGTATTTT.

The chain is built from TRBV6-1 and TRBJ2-7, with 9 positions matching TRBD1. CDR1 and CDR2 from the germline V gene are MNHNS and SASEGT. The length of the CDR3 is 18 residues. J was trimmed by 3 bases and V by 2 bases; bases with no gene match: 14. The CDR3 loop reads CASSERGTGNPYYYEQYF. DNA for the CDR3: TGTGCCAGCAGTGAAAGGGGGACAGGGAATCCATACTACTACGAGCAGTACTTC.